The rows below give T cell receptor beta chains drawn from one sample of a study of CD8 T cells in Susac syndrome. TCRdb ran MiXCR on the immunoSEQ multiplex PCR reads and lists one entry per CDR3 protein. The sample holds some 200,000 distinct CDR3 sequences, over 85% seen once. Sample: CD4+ T cells from PBMCs. Receptors were obtained from a human donor in good health. Both conserved end residues are part of each CDR3. Fields, in order: J gene, clone size, V gene, D gene, CDR3 DNA, CDR3 protein. The D gene is left open where the match is weak. A row's size may be missing; if present it is once, few, many or a size class.

>TRBJ2-1|-|TRBV23-1|-
TGCGCCAGCAGTCAAGTATCCGGGACCAGACCCGCAGGCGATGAGCAGTTCTTC
CASSQVSGTRPAGDEQFF
>TRBJ2-1|-|TRBV27|-
TGTGCCAGCCGAGCGCAGGGTTGGTTCTTC
CASRAQGWFF
>TRBJ2-5|few|TRBV20-1|TRBD1
TGCAGTGTTGACAGGGGGAGGGAGACCCAGTACTTC
CSVDRGRETQYF
>TRBJ2-3|-|TRBV29-1|-
TGCAGCGTTGATTCGACCCCGGCAATCACAGATACGCAGTATTTT
CSVDSTPAITDTQYF
>TRBJ2-1|-|TRBV28|TRBD1
TGTGCCAGCAGTTCCGGACAGGGGGGCTCCTACAATGAGCAGTTCTTC
CASSSGQGGSYNEQFF
>TRBJ1-1|-|TRBV5-6|-
TGTGCCAGCAGCTTGGCCGCTGAAAGACGCGAAACTGAAGCTTTCTTT
CASSLAAERRETEAFF
>TRBJ2-3|-|TRBV7-3|TRBD1
TGTGCCAGCAGCCAGGGACAGGGTAGGACAGATACGCAGTATTTT
CASSQGQGRTDTQYF
>TRBJ1-1|-|TRBV7-2|-
TGTGCCAGCAGCTTAGGTCCGGCAGGGTCCACTGAAGCTTTCTTT
CASSLGPAGSTEAFF
>TRBJ2-7|-|TRBV7-2|TRBD1
TGTGCCAGCAGCTGGGACAGGGCGGGCTACGAGCAGTACTTC
CASSWDRAGYEQYF
>TRBJ2-3|-|TRBV20-1|TRBD2
TGCAGTGCTCAACCGGGACTAGCGTATACAGAAGATACGCAGTATTTT
CSAQPGLAYTEDTQYF
>TRBJ2-7|once|TRBV6-5|-
TGTGCCAGCAGTAACTCCGGAGTCTCCTACGAGCAGTACTTC
CASSNSGVSYEQYF
>TRBJ2-1|-|TRBV12-3/TRBV12-4|TRBD2
TGTGCCAGCAACCCTAGCGGGAGGCCTACCAATGAGCAGTTCTTC
CASNPSGRPTNEQFF
>TRBJ2-7|-|TRBV27|TRBD2
TGTGCCAGCAGTTCGACCGGGACTAACGAGCAGTACTTC
CASSSTGTNEQYF
>TRBJ2-2|-|TRBV4-2|TRBD2
TGTGCCAGCAGCACCATGACTAGCGGGAGAAACACCGGGGAGCTGTTTTTT
CASSTMTSGRNTGELFF
>TRBJ2-5|-|TRBV12-3/TRBV12-4|TRBD1
TGTGCCAGCAGCTCCCTAAGGGGGCTGGAGACCCAGTACTTC
CASSSLRGLETQYF
>TRBJ2-3|-|TRBV24-1|-
TGTGCCACCAGTGACTTCACAGATACGCAGTATTTT
CATSDFTDTQYF
>TRBJ2-7|-|TRBV15|-
TGTGCCACCAGCAGAGTGTACGGGTACGAGCAGTACTTC
CATSRVYGYEQYF
>TRBJ2-1|-|TRBV12-3/TRBV12-4|-
TGTGCCAGCAGTTTTCGGACTATGGGCAATGAGCAGTTCTTC
CASSFRTMGNEQFF
>TRBJ2-1|-|TRBV29-1|-
TGCAGCGCCGCTAAGACAACTTACAATGAGCAGTTCTTC
CSAAKTTYNEQFF
>TRBJ1-5|-|TRBV29-1|-
TGCAGCGCCGTAACAGGGTACAGCAATCAGCCCCAGCATTTT
CSAVTGYSNQPQHF
>TRBJ2-1|-|TRBV29-1|-
TGCAGCGTTGATAAGGTAGCTAGCGATGAGCAGTTCTTC
CSVDKVASDEQFF
>TRBJ2-5|-|TRBV20-1|-
TGCAGTGCTAGAGAATACGTGCAAGAGACCCAGTACTTC
CSAREYVQETQYF
>TRBJ2-7|-|TRBV24-1|-
TGTGCCACCAGTGAATCTCCCCGCCGGCTTCCTAGCTCCTACGAGCAGTACTTC
CATSESPRRLPSSYEQYF
>TRBJ2-4|-|TRBV28|-
TGTGCCAGCACCGATGAAAACATTCAGTACTTC
CASTDENIQYF
>TRBJ1-1|-|TRBV30|-
TGTGCCTGGAGTGTTGGGATGAACACTGAAGCTTTCTTT
CAWSVGMNTEAFF
>TRBJ1-5|-|TRBV20-1|-
TGCAGTGCTAGGACAGCCATCTCTCAGCCCCAGCATTTT
CSARTAISQPQHF